The source of this TCR beta chain is a study of spatial heterogeneity in lung cancer. Study-level information: More beta-chain than alpha-chain sequences were consistently detected.

CDR1 is MGHRA and CDR2 is YSYEKL in the germline V gene. V gave up 4 bases and J gave up 9 bases, with 6 bases separating them. This CDR3 region has 10 residues. This clonotype showed up many times. As yet, its antigen is unknown. Specified time point: sample taken at primary tumor resection. The study sequenced unsorted whole RNA from tumor, nontumor lung or frozen PBMC. MiXCR was run by TCRdb on the 5' RACE reads, yielding one entry per CDR3 protein. The table records about 16,000 distinct CDR3 sequences, 6.8% of them present only once. Whole-study findings and limits: In tumors, expanded intratumoral alpha and beta TCR counts tracked mutation counts.

This clonotype was obtained from a female donor with early-stage non-small cell lung cancer. The chain employs TRBV4-1 and TRBJ1-2, with unresolved D. This specimen consisted of lung tumor tissue, obtained at surgery. The CDR3 region is CASSPRSYTF. The CDR3 DNA reads TGCGCCAGCAGCCCGAGGAGCTACACCTTC.